The clone carrying this T cell receptor (beta chain) has just a few counts. What it binds is unknown. This record belongs to a study of T-cell memory formation after mild COVID-19. Study information: The two donors had largely donor-specific TCR clusters. Points from the study as a whole: Clones that contracted from day 15 to 85 were balanced CD4/CD8, while later expanders leaned CD4+. Pre-infection memory harbored some responding clones, suggesting cross-reactive memory joined.

With V trimmed by 7 bases and J by 8 bases, 8 bases remained unmatched. This CDR3 contains 16 residues. The germline gives CDR1 MNHEY, CDR2 SMNVEV (reference sequence). Using constant-segment primers, 5'RACE produced TCR alpha and TCR beta cDNA libraries carrying sample barcodes and UMIs. TCRdb passed the 5' RACE reads through MiXCR, listing each CDR3 protein once. The table lists just under 350,000 distinct CDR3 sequences, 10% to 15% of them singletons. The chain recombines TRBV27 with TRBJ2-1; 16 positions agree with TRBD2. The TCR originated in a man aged 18-30 years who had mild COVID-19 (a few samples of this study predate the infection). Cell type and time point are not known. Sequenced: PBMCs or a T cell subset sorted from them (not recorded which). CDR3: CASTPGLAGGRDEQFF. In DNA, the CDR3 is TGTGCCAGCACCCCGGGACTAGCGGGGGGGCGCGATGAGCAGTTCTTC.